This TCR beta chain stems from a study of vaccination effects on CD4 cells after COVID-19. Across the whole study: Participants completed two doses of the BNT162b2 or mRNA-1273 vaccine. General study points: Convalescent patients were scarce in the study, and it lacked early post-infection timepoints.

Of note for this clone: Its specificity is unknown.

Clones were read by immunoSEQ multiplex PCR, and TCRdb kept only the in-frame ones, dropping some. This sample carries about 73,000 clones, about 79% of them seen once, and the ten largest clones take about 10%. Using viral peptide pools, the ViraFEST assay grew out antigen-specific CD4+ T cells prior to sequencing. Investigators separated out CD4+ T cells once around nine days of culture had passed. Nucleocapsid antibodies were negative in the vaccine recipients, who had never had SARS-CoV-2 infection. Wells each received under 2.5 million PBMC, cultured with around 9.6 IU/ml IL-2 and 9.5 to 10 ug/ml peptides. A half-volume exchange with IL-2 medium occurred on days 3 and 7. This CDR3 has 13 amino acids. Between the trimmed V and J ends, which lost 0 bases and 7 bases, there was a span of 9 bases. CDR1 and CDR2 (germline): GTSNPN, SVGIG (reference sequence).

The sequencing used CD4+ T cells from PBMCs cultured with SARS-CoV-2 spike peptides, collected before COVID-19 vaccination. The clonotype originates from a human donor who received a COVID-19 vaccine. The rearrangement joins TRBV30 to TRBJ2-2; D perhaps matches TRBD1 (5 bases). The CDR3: CAWSVQALGELFF. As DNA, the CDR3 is TGTGCCTGGAGTGTACAGGCCCTCGGGGAGCTGTTTTTT.